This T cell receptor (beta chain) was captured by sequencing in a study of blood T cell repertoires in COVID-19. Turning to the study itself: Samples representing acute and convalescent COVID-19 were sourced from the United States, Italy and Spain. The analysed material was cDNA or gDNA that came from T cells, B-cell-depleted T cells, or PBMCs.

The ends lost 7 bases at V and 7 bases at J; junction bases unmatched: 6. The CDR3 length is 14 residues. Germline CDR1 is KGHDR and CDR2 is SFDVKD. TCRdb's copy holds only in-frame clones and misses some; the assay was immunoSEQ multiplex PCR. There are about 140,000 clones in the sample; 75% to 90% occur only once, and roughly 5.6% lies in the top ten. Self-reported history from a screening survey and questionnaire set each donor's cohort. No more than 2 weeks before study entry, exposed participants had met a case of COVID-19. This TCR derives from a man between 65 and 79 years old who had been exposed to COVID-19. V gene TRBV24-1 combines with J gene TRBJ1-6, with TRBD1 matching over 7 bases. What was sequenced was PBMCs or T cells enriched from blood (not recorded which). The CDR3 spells CATSETGLNSPLHF. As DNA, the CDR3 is TGTGCCACCAGCGAGACAGGGCTGAATTCACCCCTCCACTTT.